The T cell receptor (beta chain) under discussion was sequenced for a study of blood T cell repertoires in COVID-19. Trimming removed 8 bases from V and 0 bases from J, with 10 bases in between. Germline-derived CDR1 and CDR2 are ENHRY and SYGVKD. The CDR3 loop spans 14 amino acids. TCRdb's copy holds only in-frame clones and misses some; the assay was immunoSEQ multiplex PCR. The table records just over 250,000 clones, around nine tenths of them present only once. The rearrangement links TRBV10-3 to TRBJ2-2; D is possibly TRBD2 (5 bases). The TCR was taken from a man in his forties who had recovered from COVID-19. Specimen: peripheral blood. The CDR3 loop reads CAIPGVSNTGELFF. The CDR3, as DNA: TGTGCCATCCCCGGGGTGTCGAACACCGGGGAGCTGTTTTTT.